These 30 T cell receptor beta chains share one sample of origin, sequenced in a study of shared clonotypes between healthy human individuals. Only in-frame clones appear in the TCRdb table, and some are missing; sequencing was by immunoSEQ multiplex PCR. The sample carries 1.4 million to 1.5 million clones, 96% recorded once. The sample was naive CD4+ T cells sorted from blood. Described subset: CD45RA+ positively selected. These receptors were collected from a man in his thirties or forties in good health.

V and J are TRBV11-1 and TRBJ1-1; unclear D gene. Germline CDR1 SGHAT, CDR2 FQDESV (reference sequence). The ends were cut back, 4 bases at V and 5 bases at J, with 14 bases in the middle. The CDR3 has 14 amino acids. The chain's CDR3 is CASSSRVGLTEAFF. The CDR3 DNA sequence: TGTGCCAGCAGCTCGCGAGTAGGGCTGACTGAAGCTTTCTTT.

This clone was picked up a small number of times. The sample has other DNA sequences that encode this CDR3 too. The J gene is TRBJ2-5, the V gene TRBV9; D unclear. V was shortened by 0 bases and J by 1 base, with 4 bases between the two germline ends. The CDR3 has 13 residues. Germline loops: CDR1 SGDLS, CDR2 YYNGEE. The DNA of the CDR3 is TGTGCCAGCAGCGTAGGGGCCCAAGAGACCCAGTACTTC. It codes for CASSVGAQETQYF. The variable domain in full, with the rest retrieved from reference TRBV9 and TRBJ2-5, is DSGVTQTPKHLITATGQRVTLRCSPRSGDLSVYWYQQSLDQGLQFLIQYYNGEERAKGNILERFSAQQFPDLHSELNLSSLELGDSALYFCASSVGAQETQYFGPGTRLLVL.

The chain is built from TRBV29-1 and TRBJ2-3, with TRBD2 matching over 11 bases. Germline CDR1 SQVTM, CDR2 ANQGSEA. The CDR3 totals 15 residues. Germline trimming cut 7 bases from V and 9 bases from J; bases unmatched to any gene: 15. This CDR3 reads CSEIGTSGPGGTQYF. For the CDR3, the DNA is TGCAGCGAGATAGGGACTAGCGGCCCGGGAGGAACGCAGTATTTT.

As regards this clone: Within the sample, other DNA sequences also encode this same CDR3. V is TRBV5-1 and J is TRBJ2-1; D is undetermined. CDR1 and CDR2 from the germline V gene are SGHRS and YFSETQ. This CDR3 is 13 amino acids long. The V gene lost 0 bases and the J gene lost 5 bases, with 6 bases spanning the gap. CDR3 sequence: CASSLGSNNEQFF. The CDR3 bases are TGCGCCAGCAGCTTGGGTTCTAACAATGAGCAGTTCTTC.

As concerns this clone: Distinct nucleotide sequences in the sample also encode this CDR3. This chain uses TRBV14 with TRBJ2-5; D remains unclear. Germline V lookup: CDR1 SGHDN, CDR2 FVKESK. The CDR3 is made up of 12 amino acids. The V end lost 1 base, the J end lost 5 bases, and 5 bases lay between the germline ends. The CDR3 nucleotides are TGTGCCAGCAGCCAAGTGGGGGAGACCCAGTACTTC. Translated, it gives CASSQVGETQYF.

For the CDR3, the DNA is TGTGCCAGCAGCATAACAGGGAACTACGAGCAGTACTTC. It codes for CASSITGNYEQYF. The chain is built from TRBV5-4 and TRBJ2-7, with D possibly being TRBD1 (6 bases). The CDR3 covers 13 residues. Trimming shortened V by 4 bases and J by 3 bases, and 11 bases separated the two germline ends. Germline CDR1 reads SGHNT; CDR2 reads YYREEE (reference sequence).

The chain couples TRBV7-2 to TRBJ1-2; D gene unclear. Trimming stripped 5 bases from V and 8 bases from J, with 6 bases between. The germline V gene has CDR1 SGHTA and CDR2 FQGNSA. This CDR3 contains 10 residues. The chain's CDR3 is CASSPPGYTF. The CDR3 coding sequence is TGTGCCAGCAGCCCCCCCGGCTACACCTTC.

The chain uses TRBV11-3 and TRBJ2-1, with D possibly matching TRBD1 (5 bases). Looked up from germline, CDR1 is SGHNT and CDR2 is YENEEA. The V and J ends lost 5 bases and 6 bases respectively, with 14 bases between them. CDR3 length: 14 amino acids. CDR3 DNA sequence: TGTGCCAGCAGCCCCAGCCGACAGACCAATGAGCAGTTCTTC. As protein: CASSPSRQTNEQFF.

With respect to this clone: It may be a read error: a sequence one base away is much more abundant. Distinct nucleotide sequences in the sample also encode this CDR3. J is TRBJ2-5 and V is TRBV18; D not resolved. The ends were cut back, 3 bases at V and 4 bases at J, with 3 bases in the middle. The CDR3 runs to 11 residues. Germline loops: CDR1 KGHSH, CDR2 LQKENI. CDR3 bases: TGTGCCAGCTCACCTGGAGAGACCCAGTACTTC. It codes for CASSPGETQYF.

The chain combines TRBV25-1 with TRBJ2-2; D perhaps matches TRBD1 (5 bases). The CDR3 has 15 residues. Germline CDR1 reads MGHDK; CDR2 reads SYGVNS. Trimming shortened V by 2 bases and J by 5 bases, and 12 bases separated the two germline ends. CDR3 sequence (DNA): TGTGCCAGCAGTGAAAGGGGATTGGGGACCGGGGAGCTGTTTTTT. This codes for CASSERGLGTGELFF.

The rearrangement links TRBV5-1 to TRBJ1-4; D gene uncertain. The germline CDR1 and CDR2 sequences are SGHRS and YFSETQ. V lost 3 bases to trimming and J lost 2 bases, with 11 bases between them. CDR3 length equals 15 residues. CDR3 nucleotide sequence: TGCGCCAGCAGCTCTTACACCGGCACTAATGAAAAACTGTTTTTT. It is translated as CASSSYTGTNEKLFF. The full variable domain, its missing parts supplied by reference TRBV5-1 and TRBJ1-4, is KAGVTQTPRYLIKTRGQQVTLSCSPISGHRSVSWYQQTPGQGLQFLFEYFSETQRNKGNFPGRFSGRQFSNSRSEMNVSTLELGDSALYLCASSSYTGTNEKLFFGSGTQLSVL.

This rearrangement joins TRBV28 to TRBJ1-1, with no clear D. Germline lookup yields CDR1 MDHEN and CDR2 SYDVKM. CDR3 length: 14 amino acids. The germline V and J ends were trimmed by 4 bases and 4 bases, with 13 bases remaining between them. The DNA of the CDR3 is TGTGCCAGCAGTTCCCGGGGTTTACCCACTGAAGCTTTCTTT. Protein product: CASSSRGLPTEAFF.

The chain links TRBV6-8 to TRBJ2-3, with 9 bases lining up with TRBD1. Germline loops: CDR1 MNHGY, CDR2 SAAAGT. V gave up 5 bases and J gave up 1 base; unmatched junction bases: 4. The CDR3 covers 15 residues. CDR3 DNA: TGTGCCAGCAGTCTGACAGGGGGAGGCACAGATACGCAGTATTTT. Protein product: CASSLTGGGTDTQYF.

This chain links TRBV18 with TRBJ2-7; the D gene is possibly TRBD1 (6 bases). Trimming took 5 bases from V and 3 from J, leaving 17 bases between them. The CDR3 runs 15 residues. Germline-derived CDR1 and CDR2 are KGHSH and LQKENI. CDR3 nucleotides: TGTGCCAGCTCATCTCGGGACAAAGGGATCTACGAGCAGTACTTC. This gives the protein CASSSRDKGIYEQYF.

The chain joins TRBV10-3 to TRBJ2-7; either TRBD1 or TRBD2 may fit D (5 bases each). CDR1 and CDR2 from the germline V gene are ENHRY and SYGVKD. The ends were cut back, 3 bases at V and 2 bases at J, with 14 bases in the middle. The CDR3 covers 15 residues. This CDR3 is CAISDRWGSTYEQYF. DNA of the CDR3: TGTGCCATCAGTGATCGTTGGGGGTCGACCTACGAGCAGTACTTC.

This clone was observed a few times. This rearrangement joins TRBV14 to TRBJ2-7, with 11 nucleotides matching TRBD2. The germline V gene encodes CDR1 SGHDN and CDR2 FVKESK. The CDR3 is 16 residues long. V lost 2 bases, J lost 6 bases, and 9 bases stayed unmatched. The CDR3 DNA reads TGTGCCAGCAGCCAATTTACTAGCGGGAGAACGATCGAGCAGTACTTC. Translated, it gives CASSQFTSGRTIEQYF.

The J gene is TRBJ1-3, the V gene TRBV6-5; D gene uncertain. The V gene's germline CDR1 is MNHEY and CDR2 SVGAGI. The CDR3 sequence is 12 residues long. V shed 6 bases and J shed 4 bases, with 7 bases lying between them. The CDR3 DNA reads TGTGCCAGCAGGAACGTGGGAAACACCATATATTTT. Its translation is CASRNVGNTIYF.

The chain combines TRBV9 with TRBJ2-3; 12 bases line up with TRBD2. From germline, CDR1 is SGDLS and CDR2 YYNGEE. The junction had 13 bases not matched to a gene; V was cut back by 4 bases and J by 1 base. CDR3 length: 19 residues. The CDR3 sequence: CASSPRGLAGRGGTDTQYF. The CDR3 DNA reads TGTGCCAGCAGCCCCCGAGGACTAGCGGGAAGGGGTGGCACAGATACGCAGTATTTT.

The chain recombines TRBV14 with TRBJ2-7; D remains ambiguous. V lost 4 bases and J 2 bases, leaving 6 bases between the germline ends. The CDR3 sequence is 12 residues long. Per the germline V gene, CDR1 is SGHDN and CDR2 is FVKESK. CDR3 in amino acids: CASSRLTYEQYF. CDR3 DNA: TGTGCCAGCAGCCGGTTGACCTACGAGCAGTACTTC. The full variable domain, in which reference TRBV14 and TRBJ2-7 provide the parts outside the CDR3, is EAGVTQFPSHSVIEKGQTVTLRCDPISGHDNLYWYRRVMGKEIKFLLHFVKESKQDESGMPNNRFLAERTGGTYSTLKVQPAELEDSGVYFCASSRLTYEQYFGPGTRLTVT.

The chain joins TRBV6-1 to TRBJ2-3; no clear D. Germline CDR1 MNHNS, CDR2 SASEGT. This CDR3 has 14 residues. V was cut by 4 bases and J by 0 bases, with 8 bases left in between. The CDR3 sequence: CASSGRISTDTQYF. The CDR3 coding sequence is TGTGCCAGCAGTGGGCGGATCAGCACAGATACGCAGTATTTT.

The chain employs TRBV10-3 and TRBJ2-3, with D possibly TRBD2 on 6 matching bases. CDR1 is ENHRY, CDR2 SYGVKD, per germline. The CDR3 totals 14 residues. Deletions cut 8 bases from V and 3 bases from J, with 15 bases between. The CDR3 sequence is CAIGSGVGTDTQYF. As DNA, the CDR3 is TGTGCCATCGGGTCGGGAGTTGGTACAGATACGCAGTATTTT.

The chain recombines TRBV15 with TRBJ2-5; D possibly uses TRBD1 or TRBD2 (6 bases each). The V and J ends lost 6 bases and 2 bases respectively, with 13 bases between them. CDR1 is LNHNV and CDR2 is YYDKDF in the germline V gene (reference sequence). CDR3 length: 14 amino acids. The CDR3, as DNA: TGTGCCACCAGGGGTCCGGGGGCTCAAGAGACCCAGTACTTC. Protein product: CATRGPGAQETQYF.

The chain joins TRBV18 to TRBJ2-7, with 9 bases that match TRBD1. The CDR3 runs to 15 residues. V was clipped by 6 bases and J by 2 bases; unmatched bases: 8. Germline V CDR1 and CDR2: KGHSH, LQKENI. CDR3 amino acids: CASSVFRDRAYEQYF. The CDR3 region has the DNA TGTGCCAGCTCCGTTTTCCGGGACAGGGCCTACGAGCAGTACTTC.

This chain uses TRBV4-3 with TRBJ2-1; the D gene is possibly TRBD2 (6 bases). CDR1 and CDR2 (germline): LGHNA, YSLEER. The CDR3 consists of 16 residues. The V and J ends lost 0 bases and 4 bases respectively, with 13 bases between them. For the CDR3, the DNA is TGCGCCAGCAGCCAAGATATCAGCGGGTTATACAATGAGCAGTTCTTC. It specifies CASSQDISGLYNEQFF.

V usage is TRBV18 and J usage is TRBJ1-2; 8 bases fit TRBD1. The CDR3 length is 16 residues. J lost 4 bases, V lost 2 bases, and 9 bases had no gene match. Germline values: CDR1 KGHSH, CDR2 LQKENI. The CDR3 reads CASSPTMGTGTYGYTF. CDR3 in DNA: TGTGCCAGCTCACCAACAATGGGGACAGGCACCTATGGCTACACCTTC.

V and J are TRBV5-1 and TRBJ2-2; D not certain. The CDR3 spans 15 residues. From germline, CDR1 is SGHRS and CDR2 YFSETQ. The V end was cut by 4 bases, the J end by 1 base, with 11 bases between. The CDR3 bases are TGCGCCAGCAGCAGTCCCATGGGGAACACCGGGGAGCTGTTTTTT. Protein sequence: CASSSPMGNTGELFF.

The gene calls are TRBV10-3 and TRBJ1-2; D is perhaps TRBD1 (5 bases). Germline assignment: CDR1 ENHRY and CDR2 SYGVKD. The CDR3 has 13 amino acids. Trimming left V 7 bases short and J 4 bases short, with 13 bases between. The DNA of the CDR3 is TGTGCCATCACCTCGGGGGGTAGCTATGGCTACACCTTC. As protein: CAITSGGSYGYTF.

The chain couples TRBV7-9 to TRBJ2-1, with D maybe TRBD2 (6 bases). Germline CDR1 SEHNR, CDR2 FQNEAQ (reference sequence). Trimming took off 1 base at V and 0 bases at J, with 10 bases between the two ends. The CDR3 runs 16 residues. CDR3 region: CASSLVGRSSYNEQFF. CDR3 nucleotides: TGTGCCAGCAGCTTAGTAGGGAGGAGCTCCTACAATGAGCAGTTCTTC. The variable domain in full, completed from reference TRBV7-9 and TRBJ2-1, reads DTGVSQNPRHKITKRGQNVTFRCDPISEHNRLYWYRQTLGQGPEFLTYFQNEAQLEKSRLLSDRFSAERPKGSFSTLEIQRTEQGDSAMYLCASSLVGRSSYNEQFFGPGTRLTVL.

The genes are TRBV18 and TRBJ2-7, with 11 positions matching TRBD1. This CDR3 region has 15 residues. CDR1 is KGHSH and CDR2 is LQKENI in the germline V gene. J lost 5 bases, V lost 6 bases, and 9 bases had no gene match. The CDR3 sequence is CASSPTGTGGDEQYF. CDR3 nucleotides: TGTGCCAGCTCCCCCACCGGGACAGGGGGAGACGAGCAGTACTTC.

The V call is TRBV10-1, the J call TRBJ2-1, with D perhaps matching TRBD1 or TRBD2 (5 bases each). Trimming removed 6 bases from V and 6 bases from J, with 15 bases in between. Germline V lookup: CDR1 WNHNN, CDR2 SYGVQD (reference sequence). The CDR3 spans 14 residues. The CDR3 DNA follows: TGCGCCAGCAGCACAACGGGACCCCCCAATGAGCAGTTCTTC. Residues: CASSTTGPPNEQFF.